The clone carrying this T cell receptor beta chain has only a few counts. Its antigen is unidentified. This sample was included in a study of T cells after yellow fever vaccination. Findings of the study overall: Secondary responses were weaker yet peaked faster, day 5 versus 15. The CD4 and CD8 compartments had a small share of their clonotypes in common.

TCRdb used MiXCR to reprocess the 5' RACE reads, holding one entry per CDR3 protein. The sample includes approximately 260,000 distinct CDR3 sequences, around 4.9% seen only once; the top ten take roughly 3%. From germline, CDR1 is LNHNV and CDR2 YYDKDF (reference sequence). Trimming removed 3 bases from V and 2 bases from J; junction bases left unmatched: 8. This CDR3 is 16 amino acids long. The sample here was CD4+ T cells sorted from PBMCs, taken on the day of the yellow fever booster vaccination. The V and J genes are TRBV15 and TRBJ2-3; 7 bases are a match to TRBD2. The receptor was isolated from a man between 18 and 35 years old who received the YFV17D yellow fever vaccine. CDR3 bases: TGTGCCACCAGCAGGTCTACAGCGGGGAACACAGATACGCAGTATTTT. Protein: CATSRSTAGNTDTQYF.